The 15 T cell receptor beta chains below come from one sample, sequenced in a study of T cell repertoires in cytomegalovirus infection. TCRdb called the reads again in MiXCR, with one record for every CDR3 protein. The data contain about 740,000 distinct CDR3 sequences, 35% to 45% of them singletons. The sample consisted of PBMCs. The origin of the receptors is a human donor in good health (CMV status not recorded). Some clones in this sample may be carry-over from other donors' samples.

This clonotype was picked up a small number of times. V gene TRBV25-1 combines with J gene TRBJ1-2; D might be TRBD1 (5 bases). The ends were cut back, 1 base at V and 0 bases at J, with 18 bases in the middle. The CDR3 contains 18 residues. Looked up from germline, CDR1 is MGHDK and CDR2 is SYGVNS. CDR3 sequence reads: CASSELGVTEGTNYGYTF. CDR3 bases: TGTGCCAGCAGTGAATTAGGGGTGACAGAAGGTACTAACTATGGCTACACCTTC.

This clonotype has a single count. The chain has TRBV29-1 and TRBJ2-7; tentative D call: TRBD2 (7 bases). This CDR3 comprises 12 residues. CDR1 and CDR2 from the germline V gene are SQVTM and ANQGSEA. V dropped 7 bases and J dropped 7 bases, with 17 bases sitting between them. The CDR3 DNA is TGCAGCGCGGAGGGGGGGCCGGGGGAGCAGTACTTC. This translates into CSAEGGPGEQYF.

This clonotype was seen a handful of times. This sequence joins TRBV19 and TRBJ1-2; 9 bases map to TRBD1. Germline V CDR1 and CDR2: LNHDA, SQIVND (reference sequence). V lost 3 bases to trimming and J lost 1 base; unmatched junction nucleotides: 3. The CDR3 length is 15 residues. CDR3 in DNA: TGTGCCAGTAGTATCCTGGGACAGGGTAACTATGGCTACACCTTC. Its translation is CASSILGQGNYGYTF. Drawing the rest from reference TRBV19 and TRBJ1-2, the complete variable domain is DGGITQSPKYLFRKEGQNVTLSCEQNLNHDAMYWYRQDPGQGLRLIYYSQIVNDFQKGDIAEGYSVSREKKESFPLTVTSAQKNPTAFYLCASSILGQGNYGYTFGSGTRLTVV.

This clonotype was counted between two and nine times. The V and J genes are TRBV19 and TRBJ2-2; 15 bases align to TRBD2. V was pared by 5 bases and J by 4 bases, with 8 bases of the junction left unmatched. This CDR3 contains 18 residues. Germline loops: CDR1 LNHDA, CDR2 SQIVND (reference sequence). CDR3 coding DNA: TGTGCCAGTAGTGTCCGGACTAGCGGGGGGGCTGGCACCGGGGAGCTGTTTTTT. The encoded protein is CASSVRTSGGAGTGELFF.

This chain connects TRBV28 to TRBJ2-2, with 9 bases aligning to TRBD2. Losses at the gene ends were 8 bases for V and 3 bases for J; bases not matched to a gene: 7. CDR1 and CDR2 from the germline V gene are MDHEN and SYDVKM. The CDR3 consists of 15 residues. The CDR3 sequence is CASRPGLAHTGELFF. The CDR3 DNA reads as TGTGCCAGCCGCCCGGGACTAGCCCACACCGGGGAGCTGTTTTTT. Complete variable domain (other parts from reference TRBV28 and TRBJ2-2): DVKVTQSSRYLVKRTGEKVFLECVQDMDHENMFWYRQDPGLGLRLIYFSYDVKMKEKGDIPEGYSVSREKKERFSLILESASTNQTSMYLCASRPGLAHTGELFFGEGSRLTVL.

This clonotype turned up a few times. The chain uses TRBV7-6 and TRBJ1-4; TRBD1 might be the D (5 bases). The CDR3 contains 15 residues. The V and J ends lost 0 bases and 7 bases respectively, with 12 bases between them. The germline V gene has CDR1 SGHVS and CDR2 FNYEAQ. DNA of the CDR3: TGTGCCAGCAGCTTAGCGGGCGCAGGGAGTGAAAAACTGTTTTTT. It encodes CASSLAGAGSEKLFF.

The V gene is TRBV4-1, the J gene TRBJ1-2, with a tentative D call TRBD1 (5 bases). Looked up from germline, CDR1 is MGHRA and CDR2 is YSYEKL. Trimming removed 2 bases from V and 1 base from J, with 14 bases in between. The CDR3 contains 16 residues. The CDR3 region has the DNA TGCGCCAGCAGCCAACAGGGCGGGATTTTTAACTATGGCTACACCTTC. This translates into CASSQQGGIFNYGYTF.

Comments on this clonotype: Sequence at one end of the junction differs from germline and may be a read error. This rearrangement joins TRBV13 to TRBJ2-1; D is undetermined. CDR3 length equals 16 residues. Germline-derived CDR1 and CDR2 are PRHDT and FYEKMQ (reference sequence). The CDR3 protein is CAISSNDLHSYNEQFF. The CDR3 DNA sequence: TGTGCCATCAGCTCAAACGACCTACACTCCTACAATGAGCAGTTCTTC.

The chain carries TRBV28 and TRBJ2-3; D not resolved. CDR3 size: 18 residues. The germline CDR1 and CDR2 sequences are MDHEN and SYDVKM. Deletions cut 4 bases from V and 2 bases from J, with 22 bases between. The chain's CDR3 is CASSSPYGPSTHTDTQYF. The CDR3 DNA reads as TGTGCCAGCAGTTCTCCTTACGGGCCCTCAACCCACACAGATACGCAGTATTTT.

With respect to this clonotype: A much larger clone is a single base away; this may be a read error. V and J are TRBV5-3 and TRBJ2-2, with TRBD2 matching over 7 bases. TRBV5-3 is an ORF, with its function uncertain. With 8 bases clipped from V and 4 bases from J, the junction kept 11 bases outside the gene matches. The CDR3 runs to 15 residues. CDR3 sequence reads: CASRGASGATGELFF. CDR3 nucleotide sequence: TGTGCCAGCAGAGGGGCTAGCGGAGCCACCGGGGAGCTGTTTTTT.

The J gene is TRBJ1-4, the V gene TRBV28; a possible D gene is TRBD1 (5 bases). This CDR3 region has 15 residues. Trimming shortened V by 4 bases and J by 1 base, and 10 bases separated the two germline ends. CDR1 and CDR2 from the germline V gene are MDHEN and SYDVKM. CDR3 region: CASSSGHLTNEKLFF. In DNA form, the CDR3 reads TGTGCCAGCAGTTCTGGACACCTAACTAATGAAAAACTGTTTTTT.

This chain links TRBV10-3 with TRBJ2-1, with 9 bases matching TRBD1. CDR1 ENHRY and CDR2 SYGVKD come from the germline V gene. This CDR3 has 14 residues. V shed 3 bases and J 4 bases; nucleotides not matched to a gene: 1. The CDR3 bases are TGTGCCATCAGTGACGACAGGGGGTACAATGAGCAGTTCTTC. Translation: CAISDDRGYNEQFF.

The gene calls are TRBV24-1 and TRBJ2-5; D not resolved. From germline, CDR1 is KGHDR and CDR2 SFDVKD. V lost 6 bases and J 2 bases, leaving 12 bases between the germline ends. There are 14 residues in the CDR3. CDR3 sequence reads: CATSQSAAQETQYF. The CDR3, as DNA: TGTGCCACCAGTCAGTCGGCGGCTCAAGAGACCCAGTACTTC.

The rearrangement joins TRBV28 to TRBJ1-5; TRBD1 is a possible D gene (5 bases). This CDR3 has 16 residues. The germline CDR1 and CDR2 sequences are MDHEN and SYDVKM. Trimming took 4 bases from V and 0 from J, leaving 13 bases between them. The CDR3 DNA follows: TGTGCCAGCAGTTCCAGCCGACAGTATAGCAATCAGCCCCAGCATTTT. Its protein is CASSSSRQYSNQPQHF.

This chain uses TRBV19 with TRBJ2-1; 8 bases match TRBD2. In germline, CDR1 is LNHDA, CDR2 SQIVND (reference sequence). With V trimmed by 1 base and J by 2 bases, 4 bases remained unmatched. CDR3 length equals 16 residues. The chain's CDR3 is CASSIGTGGAYNEQFF. DNA for the CDR3: TGTGCCAGTAGTATAGGTACGGGGGGGGCCTACAATGAGCAGTTCTTC.